This record concerns one T cell receptor (beta chain) sequence. Its antigen is unidentified. The junction had 5 bases not matched to a gene; V was cut back by 3 bases and J by 6 bases. CDR1 MGHRA and CDR2 YSYEKL come from the germline V gene. This CDR3 is 13 amino acids long. A second PCR of 7 to 11 cycles used a sample-barcoded 5' primer and a J-beta primer mix. Each cDNA molecule, via a template-switch adaptor with 12 random nucleotides, was tagged. TCRdb re-called the 5' RACE reads with MiXCR, one entry per CDR3 protein. The sample holds fewer than 750,000 distinct CDR3 sequences, more than 45% seen once. The data belong to a study of blood T cells in healthy people across ages. Study findings and constraints: Higher diversity, along with more naive CD4+ cells, distinguished long-lived donors from aged donors.

The chain couples TRBV4-1 to TRBJ2-7, with 7 bases that match TRBD2. The sequenced sample was blood. The TCR comes from a woman over 75 in good health. In nucleotides, the CDR3 is TGCGCCAGCAGCCATGGACTAGAACGCGAGCAGTACTTC. It codes for CASSHGLEREQYF.